This T cell receptor (beta chain) was profiled in a study of spatial heterogeneity in lung cancer. The study, taken as a whole, reports: The study found ubiquitous expanded tumor TCRs in blood more at resection than follow-up.

The sample's time point: sample taken at primary tumor resection. Samples came from approximately 65 TRACERx patients with untreated early-stage lung cancer. Whole RNA came from tumor, nontumor lung or frozen PBMC and was sequenced without being sorted. This clonotype occurred many times. Its antigen is undetermined. Trimming stripped 6 bases from V and 0 bases from J, with 15 bases between. CDR3 length: 15 residues. Per the germline V gene, CDR1 is MDHEN and CDR2 is SYDVKM. TCRdb processed the 5' RACE reads anew with MiXCR; each CDR3 protein has one entry. The data hold some 44,000 distinct CDR3 sequences, with roughly an eighth observed a single time.

V usage is TRBV28 and J usage is TRBJ2-7, with D hard to call. The source is a male donor with early-stage non-small cell lung cancer. The sample in question was PBMCs, obtained at surgery. In nucleotides, the CDR3 is TGTGCCAGCAGACCCACTCGGGCCCACTCCTACGAGCAGTACTTC. Translated, it gives CASRPTRAHSYEQYF.